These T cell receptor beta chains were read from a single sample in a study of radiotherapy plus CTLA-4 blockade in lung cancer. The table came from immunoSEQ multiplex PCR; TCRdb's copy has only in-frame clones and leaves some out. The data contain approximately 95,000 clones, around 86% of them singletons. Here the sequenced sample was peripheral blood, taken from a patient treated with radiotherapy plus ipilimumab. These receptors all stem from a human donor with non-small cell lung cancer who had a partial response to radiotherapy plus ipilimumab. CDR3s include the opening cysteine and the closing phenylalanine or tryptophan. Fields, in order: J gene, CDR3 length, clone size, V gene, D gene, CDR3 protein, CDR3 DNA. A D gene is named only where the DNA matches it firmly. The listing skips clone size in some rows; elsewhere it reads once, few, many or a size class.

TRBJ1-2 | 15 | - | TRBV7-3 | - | CASSSPRVGNYGYTF | TGTGCCAGCAGCTCCCCGCGGGTCGGGAACTATGGCTACACCTTC
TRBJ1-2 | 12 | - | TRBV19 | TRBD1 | CASSIDRAGYTF | TGTGCCAGTAGTATCGACAGGGCTGGCTACACCTTC
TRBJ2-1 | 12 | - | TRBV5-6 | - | CASSLDRNEQFF | TGTGCCAGCAGCTTGGACCGGAATGAGCAGTTCTTC
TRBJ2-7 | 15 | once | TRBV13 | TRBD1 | CASSFGQGLSYEQYF | TGTGCCAGCAGCTTCGGACAGGGCCTCTCCTACGAGCAGTACTTC
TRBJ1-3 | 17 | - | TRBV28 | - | CASSPLPQGNSGNTIYF | TGTGCCAGCAGTCCCTTACCACAGGGCAACTCTGGAAACACCATATATTTT
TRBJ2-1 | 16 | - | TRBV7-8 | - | CASSLFGGDSYNEQFF | TGTGCCAGCAGCTTATTCGGCGGCGACTCCTACAATGAGCAGTTCTTC
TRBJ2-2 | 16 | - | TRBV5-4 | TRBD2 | CASSSRTSGSTGELFF | TGTGCCAGCAGCTCCAGGACTAGCGGGAGCACCGGGGAGCTGTTTTTT
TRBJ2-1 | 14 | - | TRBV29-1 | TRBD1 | CSVGSGGMRNEQFF | TGCAGCGTTGGTTCAGGGGGCATGAGGAATGAGCAGTTCTTC
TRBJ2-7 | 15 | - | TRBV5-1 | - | CASSPGRQGGDEQYF | TGCGCCAGCAGCCCAGGACGACAGGGAGGTGACGAGCAGTACTTC
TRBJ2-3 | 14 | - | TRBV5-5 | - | CASSLGHYTDTQYF | TGTGCCAGCAGCCTCGGACATTACACAGATACGCAGTATTTT
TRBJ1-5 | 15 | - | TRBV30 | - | CAWTVRGLSNQPQHF | TGTGCCTGGACTGTAAGGGGGTTGAGCAATCAGCCCCAGCATTTT
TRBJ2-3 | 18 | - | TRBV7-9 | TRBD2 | CASSSGLAGEGAADTQYF | TGTGCCAGCAGCTCCGGTCTAGCGGGAGAGGGGGCCGCAGATACGCAGTATTTT
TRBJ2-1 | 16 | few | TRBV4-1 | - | CASSQGLAVPYNEQFF | TGCGCCAGCAGCCAAGGTTTAGCGGTCCCCTACAATGAGCAGTTCTTC
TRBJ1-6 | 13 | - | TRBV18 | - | CASSAEGDSPLHF | TGTGCCAGCTCGGCAGAAGGAGATTCACCCCTCCACTTT
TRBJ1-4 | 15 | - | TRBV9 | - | CASSVGSGEGGKLFF | TGTGCCAGCAGCGTAGGTTCGGGAGAGGGCGGGAAACTGTTTTTT
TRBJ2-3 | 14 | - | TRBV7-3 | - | CASSLRGLTDTQYF | TGTGCCAGCAGCTTAAGGGGCCTCACAGATACGCAGTATTTT
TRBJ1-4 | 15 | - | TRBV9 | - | CASSVGAIADEKLFF | TGTGCCAGCAGCGTAGGGGCTATTGCCGATGAAAAACTGTTTTTT
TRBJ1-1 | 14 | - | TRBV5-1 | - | CASSLGAGSTEAFF | TGCGCCAGCAGCTTGGGAGCGGGGTCGACTGAAGCTTTCTTT
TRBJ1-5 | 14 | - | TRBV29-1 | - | CSVGGLQGNQPQHF | TGCAGCGTGGGGGGACTCCAGGGCAATCAGCCCCAGCATTTT
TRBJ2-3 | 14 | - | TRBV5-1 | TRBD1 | CASSPGTGSDTQYF | TGCGCCAGCAGCCCTGGGACAGGGTCAGATACGCAGTATTTT
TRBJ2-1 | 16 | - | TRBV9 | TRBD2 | CASSVGRTSGYNEQFF | TGTGCCAGCAGCGTAGGTCGTACTAGCGGGTACAATGAGCAGTTCTTC
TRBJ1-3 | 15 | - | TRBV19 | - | CASSIGGSSGNTIYF | TGTGCCAGTAGTATCGGCGGGAGCTCTGGAAACACCATATATTTT
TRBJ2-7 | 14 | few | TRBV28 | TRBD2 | CASSSRTSADQQYF | TGTGCCAGCAGTTCCCGGACTAGCGCCGACCAGCAGTACTTC
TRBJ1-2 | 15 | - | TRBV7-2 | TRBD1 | CASSRTRQGVYGYTF | TGTGCCAGCAGCCGTACTCGACAGGGGGTCTATGGCTACACCTTC
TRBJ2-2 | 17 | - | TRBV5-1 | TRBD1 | CASSPTTTGGSTGELFF | TGCGCCAGCAGCCCGACGACTACAGGGGGCAGCACCGGGGAGCTGTTTTTT
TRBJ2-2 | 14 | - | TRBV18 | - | CASSARQDSGELFF | TGTGCCAGCTCAGCAAGACAGGATTCCGGGGAGCTGTTTTTT
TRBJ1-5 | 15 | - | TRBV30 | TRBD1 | CAWRQGQGESEPQHF | TGTGCCTGGAGGCAGGGACAGGGAGAATCCGAGCCCCAGCATTTT
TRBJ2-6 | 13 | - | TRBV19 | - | CASTVSGANVLTF | TGTGCCAGTACGGTCTCCGGGGCCAACGTCCTGACTTTC
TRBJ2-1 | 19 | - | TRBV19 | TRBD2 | CASSPLRSLGTSALERQFF | TGTGCCAGTAGCCCCCTAAGGAGCCTTGGGACTAGCGCCTTAGAAAGGCAGTTCTTC
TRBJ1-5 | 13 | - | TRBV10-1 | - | CASSPDSPQPQHF | TGCGCCAGCAGTCCCGACAGCCCCCAGCCCCAGCATTTT
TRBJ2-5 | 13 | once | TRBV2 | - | CASSPDRQETQYF | TGTGCCAGCAGTCCCGACAGGCAAGAGACCCAGTACTTC
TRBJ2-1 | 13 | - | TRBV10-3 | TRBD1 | CAIRGQGSNEQFF | TGTGCCATCAGGGGACAGGGTAGTAATGAGCAGTTCTTC
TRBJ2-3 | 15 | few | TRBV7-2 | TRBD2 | CASSRDGGSTDTQYF | TGTGCCAGCAGCAGAGACGGGGGGAGCACAGATACGCAGTATTTT
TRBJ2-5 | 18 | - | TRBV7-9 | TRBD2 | CASSLEQGLAGAEETQYF | TGTGCCAGCAGCTTAGAGCAAGGACTAGCGGGGGCCGAAGAGACCCAGTACTTC
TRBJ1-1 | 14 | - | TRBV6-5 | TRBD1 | CASSVDRGGTEAFF | TGTGCCAGCAGTGTGGACAGGGGAGGGACTGAAGCTTTCTTT
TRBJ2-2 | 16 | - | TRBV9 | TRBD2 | CASSAPSGRNTGELFF | TGTGCCAGCAGCGCCCCTAGCGGGAGGAACACCGGGGAGCTGTTTTTT
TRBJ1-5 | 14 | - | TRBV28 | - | CASSLGRGWQPQHF | TGTGCCAGCAGTTTAGGCAGGGGATGGCAGCCCCAGCATTTT
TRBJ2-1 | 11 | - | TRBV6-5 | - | CATRISGEQFF | TGTGCCACGCGGATAAGTGGGGAGCAGTTCTTC
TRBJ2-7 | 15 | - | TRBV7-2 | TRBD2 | CASSLAPGLFNEQYF | TGTGCCAGCAGCTTAGCCCCGGGACTATTCAACGAGCAGTACTTC
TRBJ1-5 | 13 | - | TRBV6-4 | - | CASSRDTNQPQHF | TGTGCCAGCAGCCGGGACACCAATCAGCCCCAGCATTTT
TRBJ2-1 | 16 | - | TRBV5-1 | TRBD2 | CASSFPRSGRGNEQFF | TGCGCCAGCAGCTTCCCGCGTAGCGGGAGAGGCAATGAGCAGTTCTTC
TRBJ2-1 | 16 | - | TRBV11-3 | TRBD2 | CASSLIASGSATEQFF | TGTGCCAGCAGCTTAATAGCTAGCGGGAGCGCAACGGAGCAGTTCTTC
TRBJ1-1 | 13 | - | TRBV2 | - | CAQTRGEDTEAFF | TGTGCCCAGACCCGGGGGGAGGACACTGAAGCTTTCTTT